This T cell receptor beta chain emerged from a study of T cells in Graves' hyperthyroidism and ophthalmopathy (dated by TCRdb to about 2019). With respect to the entire study: Peripheral blood was sampled at the time of initial diagnosis, prior to any treatment. To identify TCR V-J signatures that set the groups apart, the researchers used a discovery cohort of roughly 100 patients, made up of 43 with Graves' ophthalmopathy and some 60 with stable Graves' hyperthyroidism. In about 6 Graves' hyperthyroidism patients, the study also compared T-cell repertoires from thyroid tissue with T-cell repertoires from blood. Whether ophthalmopathy could be predicted prospectively was tested in an independent validation cohort made up of 18 hyperthyroidism patients plus 17 patients who later progressed to ophthalmopathy. The paper describes TCR Vbeta CDR3 sequencing of 135 peripheral blood samples, made up of 40 to 45 ophthalmopathy patients, 70 to 75 hyperthyroidism patients and around 17 progressor patients. After sampling, hyperthyroidism patients received methimazole starting at 30 mg daily, and ophthalmopathy patients received high-dose intravenous methylprednisolone. The 95 to 100 discovery patients were randomly divided into training and test sets at a 7:3 ratio.

Summary of the overall study and its limitations: No statistical method was used to fix the sample size in advance, and group allocation was not hidden from the investigators. Most expanded thyroid clonotypes (frequency above 0.001) were also detected in blood, a finding suggesting that blood repertoires may reflect thyroid immune responses. In validation, the model predicted progression to ophthalmopathy a median of 6.5 months before onset, with 65% to 71% sensitivity and about 75% specificity. In cross-validation, a model built on a 13 V-J signature told ophthalmopathy apart from stable hyperthyroidism with under 90% sensitivity and about 81% specificity, and in testing the same model reached 80%/75%.

In the germline V gene, CDR1 corresponds to SGHRS and CDR2 to YFSETQ. The CDR3 runs 15 residues from the cysteine to the phenylalanine. The DNA shown is the 45-base CDR3, in frame from base 1. Trimming leaves V shorter by 4 bases and J shorter by 2 bases, with the junction holding 4 bases beyond the gene matches. The TCR beta CDR3 regions were amplified from the RNA transcripts. A first-round RT-PCR of the TCR CDR3 used the HTBI primer set with the Qiagen OneStep RT-PCR kit. Libraries were constructed in a second round of multiplex PCR, after which size selection and purification were performed. Sequencing of the libraries was done on an Illumina HiSeq2000 using paired-end 100 bp reads. The paper's data handling went like this. Raw data were processed with SOAPnuke, discarding reads with adapters, uncalled bases, mean Phred below 15, or no exact constant-primer or identifier match. COPE v1.2.5 was used to merge high-quality paired reads, and clonotypes were defined as unique nucleotide sequences. MiTCR v1.1 was used to align clonotypes to the IMGT TRBV, TRBD and TRBJ reference segments. Only V-J combinations with frequency above 0.0001, covering 98% to 99.2% of repertoires, were analysed. A TCS score was defined as the ratio of F50 (clonal expansion) to E x V (chaos), with BLOSUM62-based TCRdist applied between CDR3 peptides within each V-J. Welch's t-statistics and random forest reduced around 550 V-J features to about 13, which were used in a naive Bayes classifier (R e1071). TCRdb reran the public reads through fastp at Q25 and MiXCR, keeping productive beta chains. Each record represents a unique CDR3 protein, reported with the most common genes and DNA among its rows. TCRdb, rather than the study authors, made the V and J calls. The sample table holds around 250,000 distinct CDR3 sequences, of which less than 15% were seen once. The top ten hold roughly 13% of the sample.

Hyperthyroidism patients were newly diagnosed, had a disease duration of under 2 months, and were aged 18 to 65 years. Any patient with an uncontrolled infection, another autoimmune disease, pregnancy or lactation was excluded. Diagnoses were based on clinical symptoms, serum thyroxine and TRAb, thyroid ultrasound and orbital computed tomography. Blood from progressor patients was collected at the time of first diagnosis with hyperthyroidism, before any ophthalmopathy symptoms had appeared. PBMCs were separated from about 10 ml of fresh peripheral blood using Ficoll-Paque density gradient centrifugation. Progressor patients were initially diagnosed with Graves' hyperthyroidism and developed ophthalmopathy during follow-up. Total RNA was extracted using Trizol reagent, and RNA quality was assessed on an Agilent 2100 Bioanalyzer. This clonotype was picked up a small number of times. Its antigen has not been determined. Base qualities are not provided; no much larger clone lies one nucleotide away.

The chain was built from TRBV5-1 and TRBJ2-1, with TRBD2 matching 9 junction bases. This sequence was found in a woman aged 40 to 50 with Graves' hyperthyroidism that later progressed to Graves' ophthalmopathy. Sequences were obtained from blood. In nucleotide form, the sequence is TGCGCCAGCAGCCTAGCGGGACCGGCCTACAATGAGCAGTTCTTC. Its translation is CASSLAGPAYNEQFF.